This TCR beta chain was captured in a study of T cells in Graves' hyperthyroidism and ophthalmopathy. Study-level information: The initial diagnosis was the point when peripheral blood was collected, ahead of any treatment.

At first hyperthyroidism diagnosis, before any ophthalmopathy symptoms, the blood sample was collected. The CDR3 runs to 14 residues. Germline CDR1 KGHSH, CDR2 LQKENI. V was clipped by 3 bases and J by 3 bases; unmatched bases: 1. This clonotype was recorded at least ten times. Authors of the study amplified TCR beta CDR3 regions from RNA transcripts. Primed by the HTBI set, a first-round RT-PCR was run on the TCR CDR3. MiXCR, run by TCRdb on the multiplex PCR reads, gives a single entry per CDR3 protein. The sample lists hundreds of thousands of distinct CDR3 sequences, around 19% occurring once. The rearrangement joins TRBV18 to TRBJ1-4, with TRBD1 matching 7 bases. The TCR comes from a woman aged 50 to 60 with Graves' hyperthyroidism that later progressed to Graves' ophthalmopathy. Sequenced sample: blood. This CDR3 reads CASSPQGANEKLFF. The CDR3 region has the DNA TGTGCCAGCTCACCTCAGGGGGCTAATGAAAAACTGTTTTTT. Full variable domain (rest looked up from reference TRBV18 and TRBJ1-4): NAGVMQNPRHLVRRRGQEARLRCSPMKGHSHVYWYRQLPEEGLKFMVYLQKENIIDESGMPKERFSAEFPKEGPSILRIQQVVRGDSAAYFCASSPQGANEKLFFGSGTQLSVL.